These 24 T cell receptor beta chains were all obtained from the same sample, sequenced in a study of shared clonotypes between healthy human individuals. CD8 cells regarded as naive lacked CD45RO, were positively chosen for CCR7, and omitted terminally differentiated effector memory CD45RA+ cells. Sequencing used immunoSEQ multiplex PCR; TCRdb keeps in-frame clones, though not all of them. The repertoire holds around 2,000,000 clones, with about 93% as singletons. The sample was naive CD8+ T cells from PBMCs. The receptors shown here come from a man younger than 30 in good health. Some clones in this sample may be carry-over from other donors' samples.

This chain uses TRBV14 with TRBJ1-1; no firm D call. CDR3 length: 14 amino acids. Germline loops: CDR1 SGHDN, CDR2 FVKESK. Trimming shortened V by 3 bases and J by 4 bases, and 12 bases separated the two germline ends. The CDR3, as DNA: TGTGCCAGCAGCCATTCCCTAGTAGGCACTGAAGCTTTCTTT. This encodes CASSHSLVGTEAFF.

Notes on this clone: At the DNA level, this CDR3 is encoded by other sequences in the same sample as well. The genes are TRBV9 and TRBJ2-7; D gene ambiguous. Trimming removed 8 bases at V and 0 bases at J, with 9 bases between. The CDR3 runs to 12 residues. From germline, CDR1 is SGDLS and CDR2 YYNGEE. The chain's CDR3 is CASSSNSYEQYF. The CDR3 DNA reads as TGTGCCAGTTCTTCCAACTCCTACGAGCAGTACTTC.

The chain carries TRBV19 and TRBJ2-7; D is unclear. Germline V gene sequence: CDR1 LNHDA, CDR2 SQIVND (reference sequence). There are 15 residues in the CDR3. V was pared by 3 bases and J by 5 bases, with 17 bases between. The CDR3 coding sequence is TGTGCCAGTAGTATGGTCACCCCTCCTATCAACGAGCAGTACTTC. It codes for CASSMVTPPINEQYF.

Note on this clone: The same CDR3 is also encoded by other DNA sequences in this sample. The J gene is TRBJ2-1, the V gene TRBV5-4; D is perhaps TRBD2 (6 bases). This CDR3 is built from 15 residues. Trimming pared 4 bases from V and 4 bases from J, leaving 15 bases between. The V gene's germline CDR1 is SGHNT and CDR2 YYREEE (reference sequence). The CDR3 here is CASSPEVAGYNEQFF. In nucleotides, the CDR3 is TGTGCCAGCAGCCCGGAGGTTGCGGGGTACAATGAGCAGTTCTTC.

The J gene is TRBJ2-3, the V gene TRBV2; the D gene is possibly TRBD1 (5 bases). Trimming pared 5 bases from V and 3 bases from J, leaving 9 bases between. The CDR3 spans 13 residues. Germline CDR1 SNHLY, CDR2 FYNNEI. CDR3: CASSSGPTDTQYF. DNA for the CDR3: TGTGCCAGCAGTTCAGGGCCAACAGATACGCAGTATTTT.

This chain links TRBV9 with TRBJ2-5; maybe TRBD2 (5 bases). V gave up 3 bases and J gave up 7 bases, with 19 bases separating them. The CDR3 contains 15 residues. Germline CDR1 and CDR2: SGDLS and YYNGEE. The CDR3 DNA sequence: TGTGCCAGCAGCGCGCGGCCGGACTCCGAGGCGACCCAGTACTTC. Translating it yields CASSARPDSEATQYF.

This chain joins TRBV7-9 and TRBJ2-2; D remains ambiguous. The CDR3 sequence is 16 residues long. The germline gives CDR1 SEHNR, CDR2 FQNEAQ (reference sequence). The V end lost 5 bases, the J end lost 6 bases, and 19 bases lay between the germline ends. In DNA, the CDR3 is TGTGCCAGCAGCCCCACCGTTTTGGAGATCTCCGGGGAGCTGTTTTTT. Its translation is CASSPTVLEISGELFF.

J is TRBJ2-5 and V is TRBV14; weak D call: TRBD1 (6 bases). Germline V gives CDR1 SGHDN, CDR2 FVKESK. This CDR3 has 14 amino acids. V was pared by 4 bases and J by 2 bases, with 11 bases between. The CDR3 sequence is CASSLPGQQETQYF. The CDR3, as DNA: TGTGCCAGCAGCCTACCAGGACAGCAAGAGACCCAGTACTTC.

The CDR3 DNA reads as TGTGCCAGCAGTGAAGCGACGGCCAACCCTGGTGGCTACACCTTC. Translating it yields CASSEATANPGGYTF. The gene calls are TRBV2 and TRBJ1-2, with D unclear. V lost 0 bases, J lost 7 bases, and 15 bases lay in between. Per germline, CDR1 SNHLY and CDR2 FYNNEI. This CDR3 has 15 residues. Supplemented by reference TRBV2 and TRBJ1-2, the full variable domain reads EPEVTQTPSHQVTQMGQEVILRCVPISNHLYFYWYRQILGQKVEFLVSFYNNEISEKSEIFDDQFSVERPDGSNFTLKIRSTKLEDSAMYFCASSEATANPGGYTFGSGTRLTVV.

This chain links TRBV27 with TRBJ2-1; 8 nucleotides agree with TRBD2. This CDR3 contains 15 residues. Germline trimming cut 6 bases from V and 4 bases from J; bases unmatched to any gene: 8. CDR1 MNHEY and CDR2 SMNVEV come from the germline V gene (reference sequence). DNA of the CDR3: TGTGCCAGCAGAGATATAGCGGGAAATTACAATGAGCAGTTCTTC. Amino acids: CASRDIAGNYNEQFF.

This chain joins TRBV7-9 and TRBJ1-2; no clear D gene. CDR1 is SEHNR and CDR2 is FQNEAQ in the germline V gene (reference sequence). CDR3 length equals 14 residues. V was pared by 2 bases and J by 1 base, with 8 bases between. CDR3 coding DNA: TGTGCCAGCAGCTTAACAGAGATTAACTATGGCTACACCTTC. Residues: CASSLTEINYGYTF.

Here the CDR3 reads CASSLAQTSGELFF. In nucleotides, the CDR3 is TGTGCCAGCAGCTTAGCGCAAACCTCCGGGGAGCTGTTTTTT. This chain joins TRBV7-8 and TRBJ2-2; no firm D call. Trimming removed 0 bases at V and 6 bases at J, with 8 bases between. Germline V gene lookup returns CDR1 SGHVS and CDR2 FQNEAQ. The CDR3 runs to 14 residues.

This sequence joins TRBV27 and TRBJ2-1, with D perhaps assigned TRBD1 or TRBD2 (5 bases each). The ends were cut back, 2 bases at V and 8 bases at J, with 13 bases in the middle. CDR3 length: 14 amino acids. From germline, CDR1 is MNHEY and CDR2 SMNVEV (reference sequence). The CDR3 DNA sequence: TGTGCCAGCAGTTTACTAGGGGAGTACGATGAGCAGTTCTTC. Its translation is CASSLLGEYDEQFF.

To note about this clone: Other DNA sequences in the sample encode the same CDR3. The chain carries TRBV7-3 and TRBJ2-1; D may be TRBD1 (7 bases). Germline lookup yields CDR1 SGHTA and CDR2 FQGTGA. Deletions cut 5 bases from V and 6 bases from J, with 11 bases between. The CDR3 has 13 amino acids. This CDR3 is CASSPGGRNEQFF. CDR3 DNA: TGTGCCAGCAGCCCAGGGGGGCGCAATGAGCAGTTCTTC.

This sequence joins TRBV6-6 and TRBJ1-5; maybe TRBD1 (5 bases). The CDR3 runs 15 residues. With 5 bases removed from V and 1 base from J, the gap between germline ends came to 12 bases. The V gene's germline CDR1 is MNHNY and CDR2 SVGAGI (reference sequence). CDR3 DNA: TGTGCCAGCAGTATCGCAGGGATGAGCAATCAGCCCCAGCATTTT. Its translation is CASSIAGMSNQPQHF.

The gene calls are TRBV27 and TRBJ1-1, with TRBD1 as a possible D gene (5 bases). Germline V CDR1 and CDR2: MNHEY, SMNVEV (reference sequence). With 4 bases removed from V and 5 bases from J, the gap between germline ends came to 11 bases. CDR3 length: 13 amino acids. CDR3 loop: CASSSGRWTEAFF. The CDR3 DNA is TGTGCCAGCAGTTCAGGGCGATGGACTGAAGCTTTCTTT.

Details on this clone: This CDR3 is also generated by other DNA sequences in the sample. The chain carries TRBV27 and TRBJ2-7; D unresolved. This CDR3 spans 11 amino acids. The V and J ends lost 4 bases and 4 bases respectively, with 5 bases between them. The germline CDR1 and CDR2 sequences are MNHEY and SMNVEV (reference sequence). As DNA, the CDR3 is TGTGCCAGCAGTTACGGGTACGAGCAGTACTTC. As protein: CASSYGYEQYF.

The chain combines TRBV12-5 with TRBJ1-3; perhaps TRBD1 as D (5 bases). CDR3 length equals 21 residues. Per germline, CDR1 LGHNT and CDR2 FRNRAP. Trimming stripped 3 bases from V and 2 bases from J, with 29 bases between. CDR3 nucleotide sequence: TGTGCTAGTGGTTTAGAAATAATCTCCGGGCGTGAAGGGGCGCCTGGAAACACCATATATTTT. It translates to CASGLEIISGREGAPGNTIYF.

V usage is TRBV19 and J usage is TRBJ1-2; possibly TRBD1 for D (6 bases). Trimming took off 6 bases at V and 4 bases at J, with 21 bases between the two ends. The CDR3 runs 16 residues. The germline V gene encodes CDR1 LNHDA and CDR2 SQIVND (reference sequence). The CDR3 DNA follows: TGTGCCAGTAGACCTCCAGGGGCCGAACTTTTCTATGGCTACACCTTC. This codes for CASRPPGAELFYGYTF.

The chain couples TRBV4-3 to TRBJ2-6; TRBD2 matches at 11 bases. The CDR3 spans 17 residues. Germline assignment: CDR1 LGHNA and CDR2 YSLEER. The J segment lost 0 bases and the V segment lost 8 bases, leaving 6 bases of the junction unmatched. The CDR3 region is CASAPGLADSGANVLTF. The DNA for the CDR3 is TGCGCCAGCGCCCCGGGACTAGCGGACTCTGGGGCCAACGTCCTGACTTTC.

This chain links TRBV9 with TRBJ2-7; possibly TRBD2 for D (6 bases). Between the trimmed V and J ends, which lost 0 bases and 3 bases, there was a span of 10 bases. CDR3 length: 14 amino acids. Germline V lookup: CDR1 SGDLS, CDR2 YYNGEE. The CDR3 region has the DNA TGTGCCAGCAGCGTAGGGGTAGCGGACTACGAGCAGTACTTC. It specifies CASSVGVADYEQYF. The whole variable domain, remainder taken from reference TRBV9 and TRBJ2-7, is DSGVTQTPKHLITATGQRVTLRCSPRSGDLSVYWYQQSLDQGLQFLIQYYNGEERAKGNILERFSAQQFPDLHSELNLSSLELGDSALYFCASSVGVADYEQYFGPGTRLTVT.

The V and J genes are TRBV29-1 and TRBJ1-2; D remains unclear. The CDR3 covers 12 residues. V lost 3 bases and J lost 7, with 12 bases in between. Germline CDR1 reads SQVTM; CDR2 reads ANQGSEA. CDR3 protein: CSVEPQPAGYTF. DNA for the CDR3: TGCAGCGTTGAGCCCCAGCCCGCTGGCTACACCTTC.

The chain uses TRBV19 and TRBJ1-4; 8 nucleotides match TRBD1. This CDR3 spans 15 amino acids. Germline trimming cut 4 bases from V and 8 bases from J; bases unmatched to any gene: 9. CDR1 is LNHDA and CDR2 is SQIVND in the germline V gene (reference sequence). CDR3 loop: CASSRIRDRSEKLFF. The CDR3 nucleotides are TGTGCCAGTAGTAGGATTCGGGACAGGTCGGAAAAACTGTTTTTT.

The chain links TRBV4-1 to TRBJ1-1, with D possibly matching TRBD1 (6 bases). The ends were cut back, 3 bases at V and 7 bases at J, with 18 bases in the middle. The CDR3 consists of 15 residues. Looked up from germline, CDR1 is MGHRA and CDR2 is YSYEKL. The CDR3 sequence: CASSHPQGGAFEAFF. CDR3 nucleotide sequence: TGCGCCAGCAGCCACCCACAGGGAGGGGCGTTTGAAGCTTTCTTT.